A selection of T cell receptor beta chains follows, all from one sample in a study of blood T cell repertoires in COVID-19. Here immunoSEQ multiplex PCR was the method, and the copy in TCRdb shows in-frame clones only, minus some. The sample consists of fewer than 200,000 clones, 84% of them appearing once. The source material was PBMCs or T cells enriched from blood (not recorded which). The receptors shown here come from a man in his forties or fifties who had recovered from COVID-19. Each CDR3 is given with its conserved first and last residue. The D gene is left open where the match is weak. Not all rows give a size; the values are once, few, many and, for expanded clones, a class.

j_call clone_size d_call v_call cdr3_nt cdr3_aa
TRBJ1-4 . . TRBV13 TGTGCCAGCAGCCCCTCGGCGGGTTCAAAGGTAAAACTGTTTTTT CASSPSAGSKVKLFF
TRBJ2-1 . TRBD1 TRBV7-3 TGTGCCAGCAGCCCGGACAGGGTACAAGGTGAGCAGTTCTTC CASSPDRVQGEQFF
TRBJ1-5 . TRBD1 TRBV28 TGTGCCAGCAGCCGGGACAGGGGTAATCAGCCCCAGCATTTT CASSRDRGNQPQHF
TRBJ1-5 . . TRBV2 TGTGCCAGCAGCGGGGGACCGCGCAATCAGCCCCAGCATTTT CASSGGPRNQPQHF
TRBJ1-1 . TRBD1 TRBV28 TGTGCCAGCAGAGAGAGGAGACAGGGTGAAACTGAAGCTTTCTTT CASRERRQGETEAFF
TRBJ1-2 once . TRBV2 TGTGCCAGCAGTGGCGGCGTCTATGGCTACACCTTC CASSGGVYGYTF
TRBJ2-7 . TRBD1 TRBV6-5 TGTGCCAGCAAAGGACAGGCAAGCTCCTACGAGCAGTACTTC CASKGQASSYEQYF
TRBJ2-7 once TRBD2 TRBV30 TGTGCCTGGAGTACGACTAGCGGGGGCGGGTACTTC CAWSTTSGGGYF
TRBJ1-5 few TRBD1 TRBV19 TGTGCCAGTAGTATAGCGGGGACAGTTAGCAATCAGCCCCAGCATTTT CASSIAGTVSNQPQHF
TRBJ1-3 . TRBD1 TRBV18 TGTGCCAGCTCACCACGTCTTACCCAGGGGGCCAATGGAAACACCATATATTTT CASSPRLTQGANGNTIYF
TRBJ1-1 . TRBD1 TRBV6-4 TGTGCCAGCAGGGAACAGGGGGGCTATTTGAACACTGAAGCTTTCTTT CASREQGGYLNTEAFF